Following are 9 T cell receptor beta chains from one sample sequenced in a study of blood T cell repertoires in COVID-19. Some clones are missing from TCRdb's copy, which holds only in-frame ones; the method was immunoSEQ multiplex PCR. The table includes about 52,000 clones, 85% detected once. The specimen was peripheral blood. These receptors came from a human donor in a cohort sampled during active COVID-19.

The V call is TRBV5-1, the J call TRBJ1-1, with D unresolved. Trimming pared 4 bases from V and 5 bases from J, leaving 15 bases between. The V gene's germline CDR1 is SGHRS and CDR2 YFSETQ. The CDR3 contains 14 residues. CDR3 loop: CASSPQEVVTEAFF. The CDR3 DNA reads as TGCGCCAGCAGCCCTCAGGAGGTGGTGACTGAAGCTTTCTTT.

CDR3 region: CASSPPTSGRLQTQYF. The CDR3 DNA reads as TGTGCCAGCAGCCCGCCGACTAGCGGGAGGTTGCAGACCCAGTACTTC. V and J are TRBV5-4 and TRBJ2-5; TRBD2 agrees at 13 bases. The CDR3 consists of 16 residues. Losses at the gene ends were 4 bases for V and 6 bases for J; bases not matched to a gene: 9. Germline V gives CDR1 SGHNT, CDR2 YYREEE (reference sequence).

CDR3 sequence reads: CASSNCGTGVCTEAFF. DNA for the CDR3: TGTGCCAGCTCCAACTGCGGGACAGGGGTTTGTACTGAAGCTTTCTTT. The J gene is TRBJ1-1, the V gene TRBV9; 10 bases match TRBD1. V was clipped by 7 bases and J by 5 bases; unmatched bases: 14. This CDR3 is 16 amino acids long. Germline lookup yields CDR1 SGDLS and CDR2 YYNGEE.

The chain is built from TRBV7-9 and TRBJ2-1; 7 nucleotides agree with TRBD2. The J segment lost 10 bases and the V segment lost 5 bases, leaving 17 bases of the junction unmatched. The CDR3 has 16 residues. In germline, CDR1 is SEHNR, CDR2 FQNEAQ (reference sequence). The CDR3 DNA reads TGTGCCAGCAGCGACGCTGCGGGAGTCCGCTGGAACGAGCAGTTCTTC. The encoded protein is CASSDAAGVRWNEQFF.

The CDR3 nucleotides read TGTGCCAGCAGTTACCCCAGGGGGAATAGGAATTCACCCCTCCACTTT. Its translation: CASSYPRGNRNSPLHF. This chain links TRBV6-5 with TRBJ1-6; 7 nucleotides agree with TRBD1. This CDR3 spans 16 amino acids. Germline loops: CDR1 MNHEY, CDR2 SVGAGI. V lost 2 bases and J lost 7; bases outside the gene matches: 8.

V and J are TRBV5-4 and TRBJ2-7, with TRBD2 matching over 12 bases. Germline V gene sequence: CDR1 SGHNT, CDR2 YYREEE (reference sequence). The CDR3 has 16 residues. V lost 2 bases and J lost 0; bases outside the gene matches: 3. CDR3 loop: CASSFGLAGSSYEQYF. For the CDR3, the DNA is TGTGCCAGCAGCTTCGGACTAGCGGGGAGCTCCTACGAGCAGTACTTC.

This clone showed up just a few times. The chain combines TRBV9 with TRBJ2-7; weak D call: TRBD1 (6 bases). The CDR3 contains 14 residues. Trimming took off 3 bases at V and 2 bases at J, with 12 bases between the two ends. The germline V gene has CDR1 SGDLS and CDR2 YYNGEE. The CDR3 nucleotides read TGTGCCAGCAGCGAACAGGGTCTCCCCTACGAGCAGTACTTC. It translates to CASSEQGLPYEQYF.

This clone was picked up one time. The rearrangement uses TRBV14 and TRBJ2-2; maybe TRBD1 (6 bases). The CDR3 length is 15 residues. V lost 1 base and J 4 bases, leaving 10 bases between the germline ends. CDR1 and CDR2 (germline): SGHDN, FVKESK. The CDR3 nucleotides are TGTGCCAGCAGCCAAGGCCAGGGGTTCACCGGGGAGCTGTTTTTT. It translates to CASSQGQGFTGELFF.

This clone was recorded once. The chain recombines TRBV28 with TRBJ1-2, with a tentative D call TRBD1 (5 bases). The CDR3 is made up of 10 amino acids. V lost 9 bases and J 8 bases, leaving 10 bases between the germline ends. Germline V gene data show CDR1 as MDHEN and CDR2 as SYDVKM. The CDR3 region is CASRQKGYTF. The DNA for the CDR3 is TGTGCCAGTAGACAGAAGGGCTACACCTTC.